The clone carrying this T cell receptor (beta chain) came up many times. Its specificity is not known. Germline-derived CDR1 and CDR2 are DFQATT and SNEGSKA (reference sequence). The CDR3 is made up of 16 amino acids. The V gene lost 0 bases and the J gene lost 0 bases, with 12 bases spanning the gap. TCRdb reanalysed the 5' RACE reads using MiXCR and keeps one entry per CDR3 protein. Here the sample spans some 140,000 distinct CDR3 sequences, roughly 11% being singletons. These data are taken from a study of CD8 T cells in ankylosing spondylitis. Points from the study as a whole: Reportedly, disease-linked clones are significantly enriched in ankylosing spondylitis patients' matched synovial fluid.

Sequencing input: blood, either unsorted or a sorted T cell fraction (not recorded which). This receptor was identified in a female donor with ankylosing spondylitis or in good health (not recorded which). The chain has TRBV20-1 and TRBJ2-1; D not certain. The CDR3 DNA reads TGCAGTGCTAGAGATACGTACTCCAGCTCCTACAATGAGCAGTTCTTC. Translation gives CSARDTYSSSYNEQFF.